This T cell receptor (beta chain) comes out of a study of OX40 agonist ivuxolimab in advanced cancers. Study-wide results and caveats: The 0.1-3.0 mg/kg partial responders had among the lowest clonal expansion. There was clonal expansion of CD4+ and CD8+ blood T cells by week 6 at 0.1 to 3.0 mg/kg. Some nonresponders likewise displayed low normalized T-cell clonal expansion.

On this clone itself: Its antigen is unknown.

Measured with immunoSEQ multiplex PCR; TCRdb has only the in-frame clones, and not every one. The data contain some 68,000 clones, approximately 90% of them singletons. The J segment lost 9 bases and the V segment lost 8 bases, leaving 10 bases of the junction unmatched. From germline, CDR1 is SNHLY and CDR2 FYNNEI. CDR3 length: 14 amino acids. Sequenced material: CD4+ or CD8+ T cells sorted from blood, taken in a trial of the OX40 agonist ivuxolimab. The V call is TRBV2, the J call TRBJ2-2, with TRBD1 matching over 9 bases. The origin of this receptor is an adult with an advanced solid tumor such as melanoma, head and neck, liver or kidney cancer. The CDR3 DNA reads as TGTGCCAGCGCTCCCGGGACAGGGTTCCGGGAGCTGTTTTTT. It specifies CASAPGTGFRELFF.